These 31 T cell receptor beta chains came from one sample sequenced in a study of blood T cell repertoires in COVID-19. Measured with immunoSEQ multiplex PCR; TCRdb has only the in-frame clones, and not every one. The sample contains around 250,000 clones, approximately 84% of which appear only once. The specimen sequenced was peripheral blood. The receptors originated from a woman older than 75 with acute or convalescent COVID-19.

CDR3 protein: CASSSGTTNTGELFF. CDR3 DNA sequence: TGCGCCAGCAGTTCCGGGACAACGAACACCGGGGAGCTGTTTTTT. The chain is built from TRBV5-1 and TRBJ2-2; perhaps TRBD1 as D (6 bases). Germline CDR1 is SGHRS and CDR2 is YFSETQ. This CDR3 has 15 residues. Trimming took 5 bases from V and 0 from J, leaving 11 bases between them.

Only a few counts were recorded for this clone. This chain joins TRBV7-2 and TRBJ1-5, with 8 bases identical to TRBD1. The germline CDR1 and CDR2 sequences are SGHTA and FQGNSA. This CDR3 is built from 17 residues. J lost 5 bases, V lost 1 base, and 10 bases had no gene match. In DNA form, the CDR3 reads TGTGCCAGCAGCTTAGGGGACGGGACAGGTCTCTATCAGCCCCAGCATTTT. It yields the protein CASSLGDGTGLYQPQHF.

The rearrangement uses TRBV28 and TRBJ2-1; D gene uncertain. The CDR3 length is 12 residues. V lost 5 bases to trimming and J lost 6 bases, with 8 bases between them. Germline-derived CDR1 and CDR2 are MDHEN and SYDVKM. CDR3 amino acids: CASSPYSNEQFF. CDR3 nucleotides: TGTGCCAGCAGTCCATACTCCAATGAGCAGTTCTTC.

V usage is TRBV18 and J usage is TRBJ2-1, with 9 bases identical to TRBD2. There are 16 residues in the CDR3. Germline V gives CDR1 KGHSH, CDR2 LQKENI. Trimming cost V 3 bases and J 5 bases; bases outside gene matches: 8. The CDR3 region has the DNA TGTGCCAGCTCACCCCGCGGACTAGCGCCCAACAATGAGCAGTTCTTC. The encoded protein is CASSPRGLAPNNEQFF.

The chain couples TRBV5-4 to TRBJ2-2; a possible D gene is TRBD2 (6 bases). CDR1 and CDR2 (germline): SGHNT, YYREEE (reference sequence). V dropped 0 bases and J dropped 2 bases, with 11 bases sitting between them. The CDR3 is made up of 16 amino acids. DNA of the CDR3: TGTGCCAGCAGCTTGGGAAGGGCGGGAAACACCGGGGAGCTGTTTTTT. Translation: CASSLGRAGNTGELFF.

V is TRBV30 and J is TRBJ1-1, with a weak D call TRBD1 (5 bases). This CDR3 has 14 amino acids. Germline CDR1 reads GTSNPN; CDR2 reads SVGIG (reference sequence). V dropped 0 bases and J dropped 6 bases, with 14 bases sitting between them. CDR3 DNA sequence: TGTGCCTGGAGTGTAAGGGCAGGGAAGTCTGAAGCTTTCTTT. Its translation: CAWSVRAGKSEAFF. The entire variable domain, with the rest obtained from reference TRBV30 and TRBJ1-1, is as follows: SQTIHQWPATLVQPVGSPLSLECTVEGTSNPNLYWYRQAAGRGLQLLFYSVGIGQISSEVPQNLSASRPQDRQFILSSKKLLLSDSGFYLCAWSVRAGKSEAFFGQGTRLTVV.

CDR3 sequence: CASSLWEGRAFF. The CDR3, as DNA: TGTGCCAGCAGCTTGTGGGAGGGACGGGCTTTCTTT. The V gene is TRBV5-6, the J gene TRBJ1-1, with D possibly matching TRBD1 (5 bases). CDR3 length equals 12 residues. Germline assignment: CDR1 SGHDT and CDR2 YYEEEE. The V and J ends lost 1 base and 11 bases respectively, with 12 bases between them.

V gene TRBV9 combines with J gene TRBJ2-1; 7 nucleotides line up with TRBD1. Germline CDR1 and CDR2: SGDLS and YYNGEE. The J segment lost 0 bases and the V segment lost 7 bases, leaving 7 bases of the junction unmatched. The length of the CDR3 is 15 residues. CDR3 coding DNA: TGTGCCAGCGCCTCGGCAGGGGGCTCCTACAATGAGCAGTTCTTC. Protein product: CASASAGGSYNEQFF.

The chain links TRBV19 to TRBJ1-2; the D gene is possibly TRBD1 (5 bases). The germline V and J ends were trimmed by 7 bases and 6 bases, with 12 bases remaining between them. The CDR3 spans 12 residues. Germline V gene sequence: CDR1 LNHDA, CDR2 SQIVND (reference sequence). CDR3 nucleotide sequence: TGTGCCAGTAAACCGACAGCTAATGGCTACACCTTC. Translating gives CASKPTANGYTF.

The chain links TRBV7-2 to TRBJ1-2; no clear D. Germline V lookup: CDR1 SGHTA, CDR2 FQGNSA. The CDR3 covers 12 residues. Trimming removed 1 base from V and 4 bases from J, with 4 bases in between. DNA for the CDR3: TGTGCCAGCAGCTTAGATCGCTATGGCTACACCTTC. Protein: CASSLDRYGYTF.

V usage is TRBV24-1 and J usage is TRBJ1-1; no firm D call. V was clipped by 5 bases and J by 0 bases, with 3 bases between them. The CDR3 spans 12 residues. Germline V CDR1 and CDR2: KGHDR, SFDVKD. The DNA for the CDR3 is TGTGCCACCAGTGCCATGAACACTGAAGCTTTCTTT. Protein product: CATSAMNTEAFF.

V and J are TRBV2 and TRBJ1-5; TRBD1 matches at 8 bases. V shed 4 bases and J 6 bases; nucleotides not matched to a gene: 8. CDR3 size: 15 residues. Germline lookup yields CDR1 SNHLY and CDR2 FYNNEI. CDR3 amino acids: CASSGTGGTGQPQHF. Here the CDR3 DNA reads TGTGCCAGCAGTGGCACAGGGGGAACGGGTCAGCCCCAGCATTTT.

This chain connects TRBV5-5 to TRBJ2-7; TRBD1 might be the D (6 bases). There are 13 residues in the CDR3. Germline values: CDR1 SGHKS, CDR2 YYEKEE (reference sequence). Trimming removed 1 base from V and 4 bases from J, with 9 bases in between. Here the CDR3 reads CASSLNRAYEQYF. The CDR3 nucleotides read TGTGCCAGCAGCTTGAACAGGGCATACGAGCAGTACTTC.

This clone was counted a single time. The chain joins TRBV25-1 to TRBJ2-3; tentatively, D is TRBD1 (6 bases). The CDR3 contains 15 residues. The germline V gene encodes CDR1 MGHDK and CDR2 SYGVNS. V lost 5 bases and J lost 0, with 12 bases in between. The CDR3 DNA reads as TGTGCCAGCAGTAGATGGGGGCAAAGCACAGATACGCAGTATTTT. Translating gives CASSRWGQSTDTQYF.

This clone has a single count. The J gene is TRBJ2-1, the V gene TRBV6-5; unclear D gene. V gave up 3 bases and J gave up 6 bases, with 18 bases separating them. The germline gives CDR1 MNHEY, CDR2 SVGAGI. The CDR3 totals 16 residues. CDR3 loop: CASSYALSDEFNEQFF. CDR3 in DNA: TGTGCCAGCAGTTATGCCCTGAGCGACGAGTTCAATGAGCAGTTCTTC.

J is TRBJ1-2 and V is TRBV5-8; D ambiguous. This CDR3 contains 15 residues. Deletions cut 0 bases from V and 0 bases from J, with 9 bases between. The V gene's germline CDR1 is SGHTS and CDR2 YDEGEE. The CDR3 sequence: CASSLGLQTNYGYTF. The DNA of the CDR3 is TGTGCCAGCAGCTTGGGATTACAGACTAACTATGGCTACACCTTC.

This chain uses TRBV4-2 with TRBJ1-6, with a possible D match to TRBD1 (5 bases). V lost 4 bases and J 7 bases, leaving 14 bases between the germline ends. CDR3 length: 15 residues. Germline V CDR1 and CDR2: LGHNA, YNFKEQ. CDR3 protein: CASSREPGSNSPLHF. In DNA form, the CDR3 reads TGTGCCAGCAGCCGAGAACCAGGGTCGAATTCACCCCTCCACTTT.

The chain recombines TRBV9 with TRBJ2-7, with TRBD1 matching over 9 bases. This CDR3 is built from 17 residues. Germline V gene data show CDR1 as SGDLS and CDR2 as YYNGEE. V lost 4 bases, J lost 5 bases, and 16 bases stayed unmatched. CDR3: CASSLRTGDIPGDEQYF. CDR3 nucleotides: TGTGCCAGCAGCCTTCGGACAGGGGATATCCCAGGGGACGAGCAGTACTTC.

The chain is built from TRBV4-2 and TRBJ1-1; TRBD1 aligns across 12 bases. The CDR3 has 15 residues. J gave up 3 bases and V 3 bases, and 2 bases lay outside the gene matches. Per the germline V gene, CDR1 is LGHNA and CDR2 is YNFKEQ. The CDR3 nucleotides are TGTGCCAGCAGCCAGGGACAGGGGGCGCACACTGAAGCTTTCTTT. It specifies CASSQGQGAHTEAFF.

This clone was counted between two and nine times. This sequence joins TRBV5-4 and TRBJ2-3, with D tentatively TRBD1 (6 bases). The length of the CDR3 is 14 residues. V lost 4 bases to trimming and J lost 6 bases, with 15 bases between them. In germline, CDR1 is SGHNT, CDR2 YYREEE (reference sequence). The CDR3 sequence: CASSADSKRDTQYF. CDR3 coding DNA: TGTGCCAGCAGCGCGGACAGCAAGAGGGATACGCAGTATTTT.

Turning to this clone: Other DNA sequences of this sample code for an identical CDR3. The V call is TRBV28, the J call TRBJ2-3; 11 bases line up with TRBD2. In germline, CDR1 is MDHEN, CDR2 SYDVKM. The junction had 7 bases not matched to a gene; V was cut back by 5 bases and J by 0 bases. The CDR3 is 17 amino acids. The CDR3 coding sequence is TGTGCCAGCAGTCCCGGGACTAGCGGAACTAGCACAGATACGCAGTATTTT. The encoded protein is CASSPGTSGTSTDTQYF. Variable domain in full (rest from reference TRBV28 and TRBJ2-3): DVKVTQSSRYLVKRTGEKVFLECVQDMDHENMFWYRQDPGLGLRLIYFSYDVKMKEKGDIPEGYSVSREKKERFSLILESASTNQTSMYLCASSPGTSGTSTDTQYFGPGTRLTVL.

CDR3 sequence reads: CASSDLGGGQGALLAYNEQFF. The CDR3 nucleotides read TGTGCCAGCAGTGATTTGGGAGGGGGACAGGGGGCGCTTCTAGCCTACAATGAGCAGTTCTTC. J is TRBJ2-1 and V is TRBV2, with 12 bases matching TRBD1. J was trimmed by 2 bases and V by 3 bases; bases with no gene match: 17. The CDR3 length is 21 residues. Germline V gene lookup returns CDR1 SNHLY and CDR2 FYNNEI.

The CDR3: CASRPTGNPYEQYF. In DNA form, the CDR3 reads TGTGCCAGCAGACCTACAGGTAATCCCTACGAGCAGTACTTC. This sequence joins TRBV6-2 or TRBV6-3 and TRBJ2-7; possibly TRBD1 for D (5 bases). V was clipped by 6 bases and J by 2 bases, with 14 bases between them. Germline CDR1 reads MNHEY; CDR2 reads SVGEGT. CDR3 size: 14 residues.

The CDR3 region is CASSRKTGTVSKAFF. The DNA of the CDR3 is TGCGCCAGCAGCCGAAAGACCGGGACAGTTTCTAAAGCTTTCTTT. The chain couples TRBV5-1 to TRBJ1-1, with 7 bases fitting TRBD1. CDR3 length equals 15 residues. Germline trimming cut 4 bases from V and 9 bases from J; bases unmatched to any gene: 15. CDR1 is SGHRS and CDR2 is YFSETQ in the germline V gene. Full variable domain (missing parts from reference TRBV5-1 and TRBJ1-1): KAGVTQTPRYLIKTRGQQVTLSCSPISGHRSVSWYQQTPGQGLQFLFEYFSETQRNKGNFPGRFSGRQFSNSRSEMNVSTLELGDSALYLCASSRKTGTVSKAFFGQGTRLTVV.

V usage is TRBV5-1 and J usage is TRBJ1-1, with 8 bases fitting TRBD1. This CDR3 spans 16 amino acids. Germline assignment: CDR1 SGHRS and CDR2 YFSETQ. Trimming cost V 2 bases and J 0 bases; bases outside gene matches: 6. CDR3 in amino acids: CASSFGQGALNTEAFF. The CDR3 DNA follows: TGCGCCAGCAGCTTTGGTCAGGGGGCCTTGAACACTGAAGCTTTCTTT.

V usage is TRBV18 and J usage is TRBJ2-7, with 7 bases fitting TRBD1. V was clipped by 3 bases and J by 6 bases; unmatched bases: 11. This CDR3 contains 15 residues. The V gene's germline CDR1 is KGHSH and CDR2 LQKENI. The CDR3: CASSPTDRPDGEQYF. The CDR3 DNA follows: TGTGCCAGCTCACCTACGGACAGGCCCGACGGCGAGCAGTACTTC. The whole variable domain, filled in from reference TRBV18 and TRBJ2-7, reads NAGVMQNPRHLVRRRGQEARLRCSPMKGHSHVYWYRQLPEEGLKFMVYLQKENIIDESGMPKERFSAEFPKEGPSILRIQQVVRGDSAAYFCASSPTDRPDGEQYFGPGTRLTVT.

The chain recombines TRBV9 with TRBJ1-2; 9 nucleotides line up with TRBD1. CDR3 length: 17 amino acids. Germline V gives CDR1 SGDLS, CDR2 YYNGEE. V trimming: 3 bases; J trimming: 4 bases; junction bases outside the gene matches: 13. The CDR3 DNA reads as TGTGCCAGCAGCGACCTGGACAGGGGCCACCCCTCCTATGGCTACACCTTC. The encoded protein is CASSDLDRGHPSYGYTF.

The CDR3 DNA sequence: TGTGCCAGCAGCTTTGGTGGACAGGGCTATGGCTACACCTTC. It codes for CASSFGGQGYGYTF. This sequence joins TRBV5-4 and TRBJ1-2; 8 bases line up with TRBD1. The J segment lost 4 bases and the V segment lost 2 bases, leaving 4 bases of the junction unmatched. The CDR3 is 14 amino acids. Germline CDR1 reads SGHNT; CDR2 reads YYREEE (reference sequence).

The chain carries TRBV3-1 (or the pseudogene TRBV3-2) and TRBJ1-6; the D gene is possibly TRBD1 (5 bases). The CDR3 totals 17 residues. Germline V lookup: CDR1 LGHDT, CDR2 YNNKEL (reference sequence). V was shortened by 0 bases and J by 4 bases, with 13 bases between the two germline ends. CDR3 amino acids: CASSQDFRTTYNSPLHF. In nucleotides, the CDR3 is TGTGCCAGCAGCCAAGATTTCCGGACAACATATAATTCACCCCTCCACTTT.

The chain has TRBV2 and TRBJ2-1; 9 bases agree with TRBD2. The CDR3 loop spans 20 amino acids. The germline V gene has CDR1 SNHLY and CDR2 FYNNEI. Trimming removed 2 bases from V and 0 bases from J; junction bases left unmatched: 14. DNA of the CDR3: TGTGCCAGCAGTGAAAATTTCGGGGTAGCGGGGGAGAGCTCCTACAATGAGCAGTTCTTC. Encoded protein: CASSENFGVAGESSYNEQFF.

V and J are TRBV4-2 and TRBJ2-3; D is possibly TRBD1 (6 bases). Germline CDR1 LGHNA, CDR2 YNFKEQ. The length of the CDR3 is 16 residues. The V end was cut by 4 bases, the J end by 6 bases, with 20 bases between. CDR3 region: CASSLWTAGVHDTQYF. The CDR3 nucleotides read TGTGCCAGCAGCCTATGGACCGCAGGGGTACATGATACGCAGTATTTT.